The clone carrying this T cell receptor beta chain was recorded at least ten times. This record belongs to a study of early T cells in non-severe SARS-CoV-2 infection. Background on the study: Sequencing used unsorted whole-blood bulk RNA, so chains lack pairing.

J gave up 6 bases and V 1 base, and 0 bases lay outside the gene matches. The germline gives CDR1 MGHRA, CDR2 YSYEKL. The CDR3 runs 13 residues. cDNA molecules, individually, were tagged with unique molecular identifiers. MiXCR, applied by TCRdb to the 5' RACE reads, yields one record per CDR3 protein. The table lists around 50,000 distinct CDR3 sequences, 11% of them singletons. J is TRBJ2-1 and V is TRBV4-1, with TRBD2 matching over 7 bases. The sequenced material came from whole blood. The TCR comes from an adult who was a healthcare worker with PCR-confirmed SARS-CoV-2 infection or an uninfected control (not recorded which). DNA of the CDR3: TGCGCCAGCAGCCAAGCGGGAGGCAATGAGCAGTTCTTC. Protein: CASSQAGGNEQFF.